Below, one T cell receptor beta chain is given with its context. During active infection, Seattle patients enrolled and were then monitored through disease. The sample is drawn from a study of blood T cell repertoires in COVID-19. Only in-frame clones appear in the TCRdb table, and some are missing; sequencing was by immunoSEQ multiplex PCR. The data contain roughly 200,000 clones, 82% of them singletons. This CDR3 is built from 17 residues. Germline V lookup: CDR1 MNHEY, CDR2 SMNVEV (reference sequence). The junction had 10 bases not matched to a gene; V was cut back by 7 bases and J by 0 bases. V usage is TRBV27 and J usage is TRBJ1-5; 9 nucleotides line up with TRBD1. The sample taken for sequencing was peripheral blood. The sequence was collected from an older woman with COVID-19, enrolled during active disease. CDR3 loop: CASIFGTGLYSNQPQHF. In DNA form, the CDR3 reads TGTGCCAGCATTTTCGGGACAGGGCTCTATAGCAATCAGCCCCAGCATTTT.